The clone carrying this T cell receptor (beta chain) has just one count. What it binds is not known. After less than twelve days in culture, the CD4+ T cells were isolated. Neither prior SARS-CoV-2 infection nor positive nucleocapsid antibodies were present in the vaccine recipients. Generated by immunoSEQ multiplex PCR, the TCRdb table keeps only in-frame clones and is missing some. The sample carries about 35,000 clones, around 63% recorded once. This entry is derived from a study of vaccination effects on CD4 cells after COVID-19. The CDR3 totals 15 residues. The germline V gene has CDR1 LGHDT and CDR2 YNNKEL (reference sequence). V lost 3 bases and J lost 5, with 17 bases in between.

The V call is TRBV3-1 (or the pseudogene TRBV3-2), the J call TRBJ2-7; D possibly corresponds to TRBD2 (5 bases). The sequenced sample was CD4+ T cells from PBMCs cultured without peptide, obtained before COVID-19 vaccination. The TCR sequence derives from a human donor who received a COVID-19 vaccine. The CDR3 sequence is CASSQQLVLIDEQYF. The CDR3 DNA reads as TGTGCCAGCAGCCAGCAACTAGTTCTTATCGACGAGCAGTACTTC.